This T cell receptor (beta chain) was recovered during a study of PD-1 blockade in classical Hodgkin lymphoma. Regarding the study as a whole: TCR diversity at baseline was reported to be reduced in newly diagnosed patients relative to healthy donors. Exclusion applied to patients who initiated nivolumab less than 1 year following ASCT.

This clone has just a few counts. What it binds is not known. The CDR3 runs 12 residues. Trimming took off 1 base at V and 10 bases at J, with 7 bases between the two ends. Germline V gives CDR1 MDHEN, CDR2 SYDVKM. Data came from immunoSEQ multiplex PCR; TCRdb stores just in-frame clones and leaves some out. Of fewer than 20,000 clones in the sample, approximately 88% were seen once. Autologous stem cell transplantation was followed by relapse in every patient, and brentuximab vedotin exposure varied. The sequencing here drew on peripheral blood mononuclear cells (PBMCs), taken before the second cycle of nivolumab. This receptor was identified in a human donor with classical Hodgkin lymphoma. The chain uses TRBV28 and TRBJ1-4; D is undetermined. The CDR3 bases are TGTGCCAGCAGTTTATCGGGTGGAAAACTGTTTTTT. This gives the protein CASSLSGGKLFF.